This T cell receptor (beta chain) was obtained from a study of beta chain features in type 1 diabetes. Study summary: Patient and healthy donor groups were alike in age, gender and cell yields. Study-wide results and caveats: Type 1 diabetes patients had moderately but significantly shorter TCRB CDR3s in all four CD4+ subsets. Within the patient group, naive, central memory and Treg TCRB repertoires appeared more similar to each other than within healthy donors.

This clone was observed a handful of times. What it binds is unknown. Expressed TCRB transcripts were sequenced after all isolated RNA was converted to cDNA. Assay used: immunoSEQ multiplex PCR; TCRdb lists only in-frame clones, some missing. This sample has a few hundred thousand clones, with under 20% found just once. CDR1 MNHEY and CDR2 SMNVEV come from the germline V gene (reference sequence). The length of the CDR3 is 13 residues. The trim removed 8 bases at V and 0 bases at J, leaving 4 bases unmatched. The receptor comes from a man aged 25-40 years with type 1 diabetes. The chain employs TRBV27 and TRBJ2-7; 7 bases match TRBD2. Sequencing was carried out using naive CD4+ T cells from blood. CDR3 in amino acids: CASGGTTSYEQYF. CDR3 DNA: TGTGCCAGCGGAGGGACTACCTCCTACGAGCAGTACTTC.